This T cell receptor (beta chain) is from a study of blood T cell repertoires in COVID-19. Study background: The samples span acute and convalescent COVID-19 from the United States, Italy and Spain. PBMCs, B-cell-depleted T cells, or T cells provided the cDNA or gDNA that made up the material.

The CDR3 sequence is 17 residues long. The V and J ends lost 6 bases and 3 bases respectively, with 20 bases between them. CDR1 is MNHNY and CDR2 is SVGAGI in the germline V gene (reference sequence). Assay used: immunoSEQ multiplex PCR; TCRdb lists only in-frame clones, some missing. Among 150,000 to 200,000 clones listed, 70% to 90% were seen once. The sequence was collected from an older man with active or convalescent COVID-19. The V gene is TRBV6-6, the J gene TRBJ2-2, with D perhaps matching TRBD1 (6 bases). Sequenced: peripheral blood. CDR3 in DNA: TGTGCCAGCAGCCGACCGCTCGGACAGAGAGACACCGGGGAGCTGTTTTTT. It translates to CASSRPLGQRDTGELFF.